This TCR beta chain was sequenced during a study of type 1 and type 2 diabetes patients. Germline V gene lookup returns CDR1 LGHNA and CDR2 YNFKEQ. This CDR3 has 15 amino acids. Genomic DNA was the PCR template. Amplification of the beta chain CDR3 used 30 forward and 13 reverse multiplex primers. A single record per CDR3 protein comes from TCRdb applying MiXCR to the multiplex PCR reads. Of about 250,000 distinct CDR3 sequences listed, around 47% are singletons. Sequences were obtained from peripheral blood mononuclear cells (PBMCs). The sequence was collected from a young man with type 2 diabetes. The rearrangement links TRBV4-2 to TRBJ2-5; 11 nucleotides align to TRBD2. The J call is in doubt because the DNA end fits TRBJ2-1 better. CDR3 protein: CASSSSGRAADEQFF. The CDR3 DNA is TGTGCCAGCAGCAGTAGCGGGAGGGCCGCCGATGAGCAGTTCTTC.